These T cell receptor beta chains were read from a single sample in a study of blood T cell dynamics during melanoma immunotherapy. Assay: immunoSEQ multiplex PCR; the TCRdb copy retains only in-frame clones and omits some. The table lists roughly 10,000 clones, about nine tenths of them singletons. The sequencing used blood, collected from a patient treated with checkpoint blockade. Receptors originate from a human donor with melanoma. The CDR3 runs from the conserved cysteine through the conserved F or W. The D gene is left open where the match is weak. The size field is filled for only some rows; it gives once, few, many or a size class.

>.|TRBJ2-3|TRBV6-6|.
CASRAAGPTDTQYF
TGTGCCAGCAGAGCGGCGGGGCCCACAGATACGCAGTATTTT
>TRBD1|TRBJ1-2|TRBV15|.
CATSRGEGAATF
TGTGCCACCAGCAGAGGGGAGGGGGCCGCCACCTTC
>TRBD2|TRBJ2-1|TRBV5-8|.
CASSLSGRAHNEQFF
TGTGCCAGCAGCCTCAGCGGGAGAGCCCACAATGAGCAGTTCTTC
>TRBD1|TRBJ1-1|TRBV28|.
CASSRQGGAFF
TGTGCCAGCAGTCGACAGGGGGGGGCTTTCTTT
>.|TRBJ1-5|TRBV6-5|.
CASTDSLGQPQHF
TGTGCCAGCACGGACAGCCTGGGTCAGCCCCAGCATTTT
>TRBD1|TRBJ2-3|TRBV9|.
CASSANRDRGTDTQYF
TGTGCCAGCAGCGCCAACCGGGACAGGGGCACAGATACGCAGTATTTT
>.|TRBJ1-2|TRBV25-1|.
CASSSYRDKHGYTF
TGTGCCAGCAGTTCCTACCGGGACAAGCATGGCTACACCTTC
>.|TRBJ2-7|TRBV28|.
CASSTKPSGRREQYF
TGTGCCAGCAGTACTAAACCCTCAGGGCGACGGGAGCAGTACTTC
>.|TRBJ2-7|TRBV30|.
CAWSRAGTNWEQYF
TGTGCCTGGAGCCGGGCTGGGACCAATTGGGAGCAGTACTTC
>.|TRBJ2-7|TRBV7-9|few
CASRDGLDYEQYF
TGTGCCAGCAGGGACGGGTTGGACTACGAGCAGTACTTC
>.|TRBJ1-1|TRBV9|once
CASSPSLRVNTEAFF
TGTGCCAGCAGCCCAAGCCTCAGGGTAAACACTGAAGCTTTCTTT
>.|TRBJ1-5|TRBV6-6|.
CASSTSSGNQPQHF
TGTGCCAGCAGCACCTCATCGGGGAATCAGCCCCAGCATTTT
>.|TRBJ1-1|TRBV6-4|.
CASSADRNTEAFF
TGTGCCAGCAGTGCCGACCGAAACACTGAAGCTTTCTTT
>TRBD1|TRBJ1-5|TRBV6-1|few
CASSEWQGGNQPQHF
TGTGCCAGCAGTGAATGGCAGGGGGGGAATCAGCCCCAGCATTTT
>TRBD2|TRBJ2-1|TRBV4-3|.
CASSQDRRGENEQFF
TGCGCCAGCAGCCAAGACAGGCGGGGGGAAAATGAGCAGTTCTTC
>.|TRBJ2-7|TRBV6-6|.
CASTVGYEQYF
TGTGCCTCGACAGTCGGCTACGAGCAGTACTTC
>.|TRBJ2-7|TRBV4-1|.
CASSRDGREQYF
TGCGCCAGCAGCCGGGATGGTCGGGAGCAGTACTTC
>.|TRBJ1-1|TRBV11-1|.
CASSLGRLMNTEAFF
TGTGCCAGCAGCTTAGGTCGGCTAATGAACACTGAAGCTTTCTTT
>TRBD1|TRBJ1-2|TRBV5-1|.
CASSSPGQGNYGYTF
TGCGCCAGCAGCTCCCCGGGACAGGGGAACTATGGCTACACCTTC
>TRBD2|TRBJ2-2|TRBV19|.
CASRGTSGTGELFF
TGTGCCAGTAGAGGGACTAGCGGAACCGGGGAGCTGTTTTTT
>.|TRBJ2-2|TRBV27|.
CASSPLGRTNTGELFF
TGTGCCAGCAGCCCCCTTGGCAGGACCAACACCGGGGAGCTGTTTTTT
>TRBD1|TRBJ1-2|TRBV14|few
CASSPGGLYGYTF
TGTGCCAGCAGCCCAGGGGGCCTTTATGGCTACACCTTC
>.|TRBJ1-1|TRBV2|few
CASSEAVAFF
TGTGCCAGCAGTGAAGCGGTGGCTTTCTTT
>.|TRBJ2-7|TRBV2|.
CASSVGGDEQYF
TGTGCCAGCAGTGTTGGGGGCGACGAGCAGTACTTC
>.|TRBJ2-1|TRBV9|.
CASSVLGNEQFF
TGTGCCAGCAGCGTCCTGGGCAATGAGCAGTTCTTC
>TRBD2|TRBJ2-1|TRBV10-3|.
CAIRRAGGDNEQFF
TGTGCCATCAGACGAGCGGGAGGGGACAATGAGCAGTTCTTC
>TRBD2|TRBJ2-1|TRBV30|.
CASRGGRASDEQFF
TGTGCCTCCCGGGGGGGGAGGGCCAGCGATGAGCAGTTCTTC
>TRBD1|TRBJ1-4|TRBV7-8|once
CASSPRQGPSGKLFF
TGTGCCAGCAGCCCACGACAGGGCCCCTCGGGAAAACTGTTTTTT
>TRBD1|TRBJ1-5|TRBV28|.
CASSGFGTGSQPQHF
TGTGCCAGCAGTGGTTTCGGGACAGGGAGTCAGCCCCAGCATTTT